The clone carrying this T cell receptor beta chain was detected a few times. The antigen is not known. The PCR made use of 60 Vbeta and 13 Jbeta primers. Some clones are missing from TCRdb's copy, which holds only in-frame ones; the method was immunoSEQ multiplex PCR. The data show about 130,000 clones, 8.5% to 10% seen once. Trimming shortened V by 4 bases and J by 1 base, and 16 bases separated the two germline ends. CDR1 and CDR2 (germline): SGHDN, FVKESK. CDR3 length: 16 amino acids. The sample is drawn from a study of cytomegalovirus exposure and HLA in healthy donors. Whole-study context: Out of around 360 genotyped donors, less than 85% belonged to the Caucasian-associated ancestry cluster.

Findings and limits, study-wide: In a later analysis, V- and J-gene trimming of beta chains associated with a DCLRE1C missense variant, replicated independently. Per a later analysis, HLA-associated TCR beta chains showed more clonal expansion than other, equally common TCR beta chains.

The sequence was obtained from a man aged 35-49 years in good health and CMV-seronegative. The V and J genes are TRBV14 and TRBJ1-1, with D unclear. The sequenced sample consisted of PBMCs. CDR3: CASSLSGSGRNTEAFF. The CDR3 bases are TGTGCCAGCAGCCTATCAGGTTCCGGCAGGAACACTGAAGCTTTCTTT.